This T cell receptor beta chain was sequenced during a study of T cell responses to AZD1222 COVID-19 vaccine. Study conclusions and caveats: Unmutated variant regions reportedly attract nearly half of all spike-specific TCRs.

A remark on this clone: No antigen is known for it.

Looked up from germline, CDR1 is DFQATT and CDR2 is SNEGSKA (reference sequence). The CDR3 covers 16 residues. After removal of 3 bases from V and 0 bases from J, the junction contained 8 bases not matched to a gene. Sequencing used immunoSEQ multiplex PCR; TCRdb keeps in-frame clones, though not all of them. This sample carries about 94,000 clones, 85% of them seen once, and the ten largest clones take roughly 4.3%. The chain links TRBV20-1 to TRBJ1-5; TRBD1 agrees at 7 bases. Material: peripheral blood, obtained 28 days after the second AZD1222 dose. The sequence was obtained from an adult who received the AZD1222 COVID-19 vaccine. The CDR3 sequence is CSASRVTGISNQPQHF. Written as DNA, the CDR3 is TGCAGTGCTAGTAGGGTGACAGGGATTAGCAATCAGCCCCAGCATTTT.